This TCR beta chain derives from a study of early T cells in non-severe SARS-CoV-2 infection. About the study: Chains were not paired, and sequencing was done on bulk RNA from unsorted whole blood. Notes on the study in general: VDJdb matching, biased toward anti-spike CD8 responses, missed private and CD4 specificities.

This CDR3 region has 15 residues. V shed 1 base and J shed 3 bases, with 8 bases lying between them. Per the germline V gene, CDR1 is KGHDR and CDR2 is SFDVKD. Via MiXCR, TCRdb re-called the 5' RACE reads, giving one row per CDR3 protein. The sample consists of some 64,000 distinct CDR3 sequences, roughly an eighth of them appearing once. Of note for this clonotype: Antigen specificity is unknown.

The sample was whole blood. This TCR came from an adult who was a healthcare worker with PCR-confirmed SARS-CoV-2 infection or an uninfected control (not recorded which). The chain employs TRBV24-1 and TRBJ2-2; TRBD2 might be the D (5 bases). DNA of the CDR3: TGTGCCACCAGTGATTTAGAGAGGGACACCGGGGAGCTGTTTTTT. This codes for CATSDLERDTGELFF.